This T cell receptor (beta chain) was sequenced during a study of T cell responses to AZD1222 COVID-19 vaccine. The repertoire was sequenced with immunoSEQ multiplex PCR; TCRdb's copy has only in-frame clones and lacks some. The data contain around 140,000 clones, 80% to 95% of them singletons. CDR3 length equals 14 residues. Trimming shortened V by 5 bases and J by 4 bases, and 15 bases separated the two germline ends. Germline V CDR1 and CDR2: GTSNPN, SVGIG (reference sequence). On this clone itself: Antigen: not known.

General observations from the study: After the peak T cell response, and only then, were repertoires sampled. It should be noted that donors were predominantly white British and more often female, and clonal diversity was possibly underestimated. Spike was spanned by vaccine-associated CD4 TCRs, which were dominant at 160-218 and 743-854. Reportedly, nearly half the spike-specific TCRs target unmutated variant regions.

The sequence was collected from an adult who received the AZD1222 COVID-19 vaccine. Sequenced here: peripheral blood, sampled 28 days after the second AZD1222 dose. This chain links TRBV30 with TRBJ2-1; TRBD1 or TRBD2 may be the D gene (5 bases each). CDR3 amino acids: CAWVGADRYNEQFF. CDR3 in DNA: TGTGCCTGGGTCGGGGCGGACCGATACAATGAGCAGTTCTTC. The complete variable domain, with remaining parts taken from reference TRBV30 and TRBJ2-1, reads SQTIHQWPATLVQPVGSPLSLECTVEGTSNPNLYWYRQAAGRGLQLLFYSVGIGQISSEVPQNLSASRPQDRQFILSSKKLLLSDSGFYLCAWVGADRYNEQFFGPGTRLTVL.